One sample yielded the 14 T cell receptor beta chains listed below, sequenced in a study of blood T cell repertoires in COVID-19. Clones were read by immunoSEQ multiplex PCR, and TCRdb kept only the in-frame ones, dropping some. The table has 250,000 or so clones, approximately 82% seen once; the top ten hold over 1.5%. Sequences were obtained from peripheral blood. The source is a woman of 80 years or more with acute or convalescent COVID-19.

The chain employs TRBV5-4 and TRBJ2-5, with 8 positions matching TRBD2. The V gene end was trimmed by 7 bases and the J gene end by 3 bases; junction bases not matched to a gene: 8. Per the germline V gene, CDR1 is SGHNT and CDR2 is YYREEE (reference sequence). This CDR3 contains 14 residues. CDR3 in DNA: TGTGCCAGCCGTAGCGGGACAAACGAAGAGACCCAGTACTTC. This codes for CASRSGTNEETQYF.

The chain has TRBV6-2 or TRBV6-3 and TRBJ1-2; D may be TRBD1 (6 bases). There are 17 residues in the CDR3. Germline CDR1 MNHEY, CDR2 SVGEGT. Between the trimmed V and J ends, which lost 5 bases and 3 bases, there was a span of 22 bases. For the CDR3, the DNA is TGTGCCAGCAGTCGCGGACAGAGAGGGGGTAATGACTATGGCTACACCTTC. It yields the protein CASSRGQRGGNDYGYTF.

This chain joins TRBV9 and TRBJ1-2; TRBD1 might be the D (5 bases). The CDR3 extends over 14 amino acids. V was trimmed by 5 bases and J by 0 bases, leaving 11 bases between them. CDR1 is SGDLS and CDR2 is YYNGEE in the germline V gene. The CDR3 DNA reads as TGTGCCAGCAGTTACGGGGGAGCTAACTATGGCTACACCTTC. Its translation: CASSYGGANYGYTF. The full variable domain, rest sourced from reference TRBV9 and TRBJ1-2, is DSGVTQTPKHLITATGQRVTLRCSPRSGDLSVYWYQQSLDQGLQFLIQYYNGEERAKGNILERFSAQQFPDLHSELNLSSLELGDSALYFCASSYGGANYGYTFGSGTRLTVV.

J is TRBJ1-2 and V is TRBV7-2; the match to TRBD1 covers 7 bases. CDR1 SGHTA and CDR2 FQGNSA come from the germline V gene. With V trimmed by 5 bases and J by 0 bases, 6 bases remained unmatched. This CDR3 spans 15 amino acids. CDR3 coding DNA: TGTGCCAGCAGCGTCGACAGGGTAGCTAACTATGGCTACACCTTC. Translating gives CASSVDRVANYGYTF.

The CDR3 reads CASSTSAGQGNYGYTF. The CDR3 DNA reads as TGTGCCAGTAGTACCAGTGCGGGACAGGGAAACTATGGCTACACCTTC. V usage is TRBV19 and J usage is TRBJ1-2, with TRBD1 matching over 9 bases. The germline V gene has CDR1 LNHDA and CDR2 SQIVND (reference sequence). The junction had 8 bases not matched to a gene; V was cut back by 4 bases and J by 2 bases. This CDR3 has 16 residues.

The V and J genes are TRBV2 and TRBJ2-5, with D possibly being TRBD1 (5 bases). The V end lost 5 bases, the J end lost 5 bases, and 12 bases lay between the germline ends. The CDR3 has 13 amino acids. Germline lookup yields CDR1 SNHLY and CDR2 FYNNEI. Written as DNA, the CDR3 is TGTGCCAGCAGTTCCAAGGGGCTGGAGACCCAGTACTTC. This codes for CASSSKGLETQYF.

The genes are TRBV27 and TRBJ1-2; 7 bases match TRBD1. CDR3 length: 17 residues. Looked up from germline, CDR1 is MNHEY and CDR2 is SMNVEV (reference sequence). The V and J ends lost 2 bases and 0 bases, in that order; junction bases with no gene match: 9. The CDR3 spells CASSLRQGHSTNYGYTF. The CDR3 DNA follows: TGTGCCAGCAGTTTACGACAGGGCCACTCCACTAACTATGGCTACACCTTC.

Comment on this clone: Mismatch with germline at one junction end may stem from a read error. The chain joins TRBV7-2 to TRBJ1-1, with 7 bases that match TRBD1. CDR1 and CDR2 from the germline V gene are SGHTA and FQGNSA. This CDR3 spans 16 amino acids. CDR3 amino acids: CASSVAGTEMNTEAFF. The DNA for the CDR3 is TGTGCCAGCAGCGTAGCCGGGACAGAAATGAACACTGAAGCTTTCTTT. Full variable domain (rest looked up from reference TRBV7-2 and TRBJ1-1): GAGVSQSPSNKVTEKGKDVELRCDPISGHTALYWYRQSLGQGLEFLIYFQGNSAPDKSGLPSDRFSAERTGGSVSTLTIQRTQQEDSAVYLCASSVAGTEMNTEAFFGQGTRLTVV.

This clone was seen just once. The chain carries TRBV10-3 and TRBJ2-7, with 9 bases fitting TRBD2. The CDR3 spans 15 residues. Germline loops: CDR1 ENHRY, CDR2 SYGVKD. Trimming took 0 bases from V and 7 from J; bases not matched to a gene: 7. CDR3 loop: CAISESAGGPGEQYF. The CDR3 DNA reads TGTGCCATCAGTGAGTCTGCGGGAGGGCCGGGAGAGCAGTACTTC.

The rearrangement joins TRBV4-2 to TRBJ2-7, with 9 bases that match TRBD2. Germline V gene sequence: CDR1 LGHNA, CDR2 YNFKEQ. V shed 0 bases and J 2 bases; nucleotides not matched to a gene: 11. CDR3 length equals 18 residues. Here the CDR3 DNA reads TGTGCCAGCAGCCAAGATCCCTTCGGAAGCGGGAGGACCTACGAGCAGTACTTC. Protein: CASSQDPFGSGRTYEQYF.

This clone has only a few counts. V usage is TRBV6-5 and J usage is TRBJ1-2; possibly TRBD1 for D (5 bases). This CDR3 has 16 amino acids. Germline V gives CDR1 MNHEY, CDR2 SVGAGI. Trimming cost V 0 bases and J 0 bases, with 11 bases left between them. Here the CDR3 DNA reads TGTGCCAGCAGTTACTCGTACAGGTTAGCTAACTATGGCTACACCTTC. The encoded protein is CASSYSYRLANYGYTF.

The V call is TRBV18, the J call TRBJ1-1; D may be TRBD1 (6 bases). Germline assignment: CDR1 KGHSH and CDR2 LQKENI. CDR3 length equals 16 residues. V lost 5 bases and J 4 bases, leaving 20 bases between the germline ends. CDR3 region: CASSARDSGVRTEAFF. CDR3 bases: TGTGCCAGCTCAGCACGAGACTCAGGGGTTCGCACTGAAGCTTTCTTT.

This clone came up once. The chain couples TRBV30 to TRBJ1-5; no reliable D call. Trimming removed 3 bases from V and 0 bases from J, with 9 bases in between. Germline-derived CDR1 and CDR2 are GTSNPN and SVGIG (reference sequence). The CDR3 covers 14 residues. The CDR3 here is CAWSGVNSNQPQHF. CDR3 nucleotide sequence: TGTGCCTGGAGCGGGGTCAATAGCAATCAGCCCCAGCATTTT.

This clone was recorded only once. The V and J genes are TRBV19 and TRBJ1-5; unclear D gene. The V end was cut by 7 bases, the J end by 8 bases, with 12 bases between. The germline gives CDR1 LNHDA, CDR2 SQIVND (reference sequence). The CDR3 has 12 amino acids. CDR3 nucleotides: TGTGCCAGTATGGAGGATGGTAAGCCCCAGCATTTT. It encodes CASMEDGKPQHF.